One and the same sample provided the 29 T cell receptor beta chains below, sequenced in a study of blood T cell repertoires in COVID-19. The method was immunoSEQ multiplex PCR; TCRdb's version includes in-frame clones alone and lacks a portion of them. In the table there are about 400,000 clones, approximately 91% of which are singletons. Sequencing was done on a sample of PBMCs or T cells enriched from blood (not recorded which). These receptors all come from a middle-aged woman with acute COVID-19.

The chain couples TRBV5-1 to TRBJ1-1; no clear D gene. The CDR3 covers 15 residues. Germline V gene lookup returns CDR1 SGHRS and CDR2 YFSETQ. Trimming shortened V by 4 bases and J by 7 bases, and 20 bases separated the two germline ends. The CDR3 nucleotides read TGCGCCAGCAGCCCCGGGTGGGAGGTTGCGGTTGAAGCTTTCTTT. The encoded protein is CASSPGWEVAVEAFF.

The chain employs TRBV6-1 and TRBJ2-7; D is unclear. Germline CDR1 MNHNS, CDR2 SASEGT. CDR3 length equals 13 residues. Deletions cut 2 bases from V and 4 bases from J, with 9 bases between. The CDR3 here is CASSELVRYEQYF. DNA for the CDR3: TGTGCCAGCAGTGAATTGGTGCGGTACGAGCAGTACTTC.

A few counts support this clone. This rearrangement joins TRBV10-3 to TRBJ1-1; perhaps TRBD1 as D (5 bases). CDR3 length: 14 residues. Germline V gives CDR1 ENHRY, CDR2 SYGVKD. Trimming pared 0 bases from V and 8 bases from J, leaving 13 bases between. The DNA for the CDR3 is TGTGCCATCAGTGAGTCCTCAGGGCAGGCAGAAGCTTTCTTT. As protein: CAISESSGQAEAFF.

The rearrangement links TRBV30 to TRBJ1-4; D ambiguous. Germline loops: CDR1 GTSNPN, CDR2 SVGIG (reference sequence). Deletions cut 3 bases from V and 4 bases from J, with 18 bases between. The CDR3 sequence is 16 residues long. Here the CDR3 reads CAWSSRPSGYNEKLFF. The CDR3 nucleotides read TGTGCCTGGAGCTCCCGCCCCAGCGGGTATAATGAAAAACTGTTTTTT.

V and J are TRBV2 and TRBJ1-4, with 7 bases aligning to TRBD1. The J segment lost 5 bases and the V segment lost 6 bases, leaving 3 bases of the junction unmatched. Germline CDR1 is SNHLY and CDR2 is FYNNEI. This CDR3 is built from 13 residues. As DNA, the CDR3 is TGTGCCAGCAGGGAGGGACAGAATGAAAAACTGTTTTTT. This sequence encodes CASREGQNEKLFF.

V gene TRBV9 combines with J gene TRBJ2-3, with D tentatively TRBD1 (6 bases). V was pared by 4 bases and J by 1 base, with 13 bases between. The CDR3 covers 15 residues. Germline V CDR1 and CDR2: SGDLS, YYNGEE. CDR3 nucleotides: TGTGCCAGCAGCCACCCAGGGGTAGGCACAGATACGCAGTATTTT. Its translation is CASSHPGVGTDTQYF.

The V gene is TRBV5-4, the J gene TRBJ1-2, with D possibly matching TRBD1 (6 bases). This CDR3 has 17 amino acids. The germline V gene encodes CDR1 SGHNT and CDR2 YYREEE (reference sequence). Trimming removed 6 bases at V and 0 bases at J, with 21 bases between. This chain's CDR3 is CASTQSRGGGANYGYTF. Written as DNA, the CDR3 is TGTGCCAGCACCCAATCCAGGGGCGGCGGAGCTAACTATGGCTACACCTTC.

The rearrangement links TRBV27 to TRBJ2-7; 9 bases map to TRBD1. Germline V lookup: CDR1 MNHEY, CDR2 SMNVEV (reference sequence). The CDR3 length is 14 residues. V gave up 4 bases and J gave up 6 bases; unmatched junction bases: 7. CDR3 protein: CASSSGTGMAEQYF. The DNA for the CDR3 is TGTGCCAGCAGTTCCGGGACAGGGATGGCCGAGCAGTACTTC.

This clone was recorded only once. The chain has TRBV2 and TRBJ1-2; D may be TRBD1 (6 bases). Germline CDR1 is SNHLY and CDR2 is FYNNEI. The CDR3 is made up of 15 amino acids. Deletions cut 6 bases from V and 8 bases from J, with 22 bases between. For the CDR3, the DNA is TGTGCCAGCAGCCCCGAAGTTGTGACAGGTTCAGGCTACACCTTC. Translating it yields CASSPEVVTGSGYTF.

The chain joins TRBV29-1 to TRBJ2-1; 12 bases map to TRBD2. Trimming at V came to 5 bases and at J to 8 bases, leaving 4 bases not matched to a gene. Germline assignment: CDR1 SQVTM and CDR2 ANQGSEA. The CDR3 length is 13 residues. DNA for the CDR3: TGCAGCGTTCCTAGCGGGGGGGGATATGAGCAGTTCTTC. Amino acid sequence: CSVPSGGGYEQFF.

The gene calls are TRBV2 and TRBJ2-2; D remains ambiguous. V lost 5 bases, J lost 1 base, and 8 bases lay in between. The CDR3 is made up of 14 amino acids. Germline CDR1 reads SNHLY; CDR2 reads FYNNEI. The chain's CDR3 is CASSRQVNTGELFF. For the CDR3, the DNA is TGTGCCAGCAGTAGGCAGGTGAACACCGGGGAGCTGTTTTTT.

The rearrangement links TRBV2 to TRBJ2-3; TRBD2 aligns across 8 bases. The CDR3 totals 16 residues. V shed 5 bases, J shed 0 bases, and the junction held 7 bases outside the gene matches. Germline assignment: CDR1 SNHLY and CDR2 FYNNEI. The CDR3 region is CASSLGLETSTDTQYF. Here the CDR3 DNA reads TGTGCCAGCAGTCTGGGACTAGAAACTAGCACAGATACGCAGTATTTT.

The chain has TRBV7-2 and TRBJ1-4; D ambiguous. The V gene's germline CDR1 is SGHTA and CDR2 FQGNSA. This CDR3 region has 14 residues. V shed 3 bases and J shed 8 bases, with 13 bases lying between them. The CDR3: CASSFGSGAEKLFF. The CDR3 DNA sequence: TGTGCCAGCAGCTTTGGTTCGGGAGCGGAAAAACTGTTTTTT.

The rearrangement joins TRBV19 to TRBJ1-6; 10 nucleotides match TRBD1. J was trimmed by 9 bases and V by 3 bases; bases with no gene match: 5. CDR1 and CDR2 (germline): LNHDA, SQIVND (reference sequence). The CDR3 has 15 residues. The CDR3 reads CASSISGDRGSPLHF. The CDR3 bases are TGTGCCAGTAGTATTTCTGGGGACAGGGGTTCACCCCTCCACTTT.

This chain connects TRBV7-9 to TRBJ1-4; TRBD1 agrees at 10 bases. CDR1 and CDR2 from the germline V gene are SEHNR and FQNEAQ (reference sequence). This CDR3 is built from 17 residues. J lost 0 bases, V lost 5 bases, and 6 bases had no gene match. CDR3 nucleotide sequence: TGTGCCAGCAGCCCGACAGGGGGCGTTACAACTAATGAAAAACTGTTTTTT. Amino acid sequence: CASSPTGGVTTNEKLFF.

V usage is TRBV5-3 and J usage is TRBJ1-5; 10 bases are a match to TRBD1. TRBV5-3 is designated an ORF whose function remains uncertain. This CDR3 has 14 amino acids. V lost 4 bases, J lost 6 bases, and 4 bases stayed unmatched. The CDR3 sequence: CARSQGQGSQPQHF. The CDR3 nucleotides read TGTGCCAGAAGCCAGGGACAGGGGTCTCAGCCCCAGCATTTT.

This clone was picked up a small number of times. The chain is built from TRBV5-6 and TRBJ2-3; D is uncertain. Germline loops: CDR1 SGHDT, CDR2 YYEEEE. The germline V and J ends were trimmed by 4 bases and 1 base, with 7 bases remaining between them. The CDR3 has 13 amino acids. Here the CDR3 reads CASSPVGTDTQYF. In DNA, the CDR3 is TGTGCCAGCAGCCCGGTGGGCACAGATACGCAGTATTTT.

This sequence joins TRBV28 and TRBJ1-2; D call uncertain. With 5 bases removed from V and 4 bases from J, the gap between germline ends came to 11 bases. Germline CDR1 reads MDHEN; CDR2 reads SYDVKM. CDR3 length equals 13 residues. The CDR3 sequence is CASSPRTLYGYTF. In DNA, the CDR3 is TGTGCCAGCAGTCCTAGAACCCTCTATGGCTACACCTTC.

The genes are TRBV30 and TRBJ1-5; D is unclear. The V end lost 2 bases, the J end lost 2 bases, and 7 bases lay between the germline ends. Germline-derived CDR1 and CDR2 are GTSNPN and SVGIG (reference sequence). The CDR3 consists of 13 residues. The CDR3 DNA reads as TGTGCCTGGAGTTCATCAGGCAATCAGCCCCAGCATTTT. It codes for CAWSSSGNQPQHF.

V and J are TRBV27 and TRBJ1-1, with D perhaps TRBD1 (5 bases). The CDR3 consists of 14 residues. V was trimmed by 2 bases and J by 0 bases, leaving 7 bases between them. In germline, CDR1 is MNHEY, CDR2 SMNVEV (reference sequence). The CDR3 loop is CASSLRQMNTEAFF. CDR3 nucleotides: TGTGCCAGCAGTTTAAGACAGATGAACACTGAAGCTTTCTTT.

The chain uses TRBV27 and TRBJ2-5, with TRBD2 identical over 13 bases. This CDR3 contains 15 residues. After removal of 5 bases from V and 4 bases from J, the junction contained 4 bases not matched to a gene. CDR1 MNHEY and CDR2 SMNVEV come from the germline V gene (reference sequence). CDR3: CASSPLAGGGETQYF. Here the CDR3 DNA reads TGTGCCAGCAGTCCACTAGCGGGGGGGGGAGAGACCCAGTACTTC.

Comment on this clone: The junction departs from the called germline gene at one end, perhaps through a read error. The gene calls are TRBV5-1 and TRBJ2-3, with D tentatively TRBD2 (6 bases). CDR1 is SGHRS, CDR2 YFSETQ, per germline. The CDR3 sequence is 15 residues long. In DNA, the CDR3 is TGCGCCAGCAGCTTGTCGGGGGTGAGCACAAATACGCAGTATTTT. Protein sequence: CASSLSGVSTNTQYF.

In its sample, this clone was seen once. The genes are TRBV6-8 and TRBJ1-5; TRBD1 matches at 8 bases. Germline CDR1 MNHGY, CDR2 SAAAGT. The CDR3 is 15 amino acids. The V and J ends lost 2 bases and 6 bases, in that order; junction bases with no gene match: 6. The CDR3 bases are TGTGCCAGCAGTTACCCGACAGGGGAATCTCAGCCCCAGCATTTT. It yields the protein CASSYPTGESQPQHF.

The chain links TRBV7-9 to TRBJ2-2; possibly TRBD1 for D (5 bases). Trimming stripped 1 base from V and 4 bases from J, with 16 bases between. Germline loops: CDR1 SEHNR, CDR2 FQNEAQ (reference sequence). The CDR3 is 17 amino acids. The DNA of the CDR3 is TGTGCCAGCAGCTTAGGTCATCAGGGCAGAAGCACCGGGGAGCTGTTTTTT. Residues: CASSLGHQGRSTGELFF.

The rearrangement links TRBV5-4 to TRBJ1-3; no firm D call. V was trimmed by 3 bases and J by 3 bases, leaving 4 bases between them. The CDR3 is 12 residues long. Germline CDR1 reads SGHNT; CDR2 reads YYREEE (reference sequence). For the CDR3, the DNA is TGTGCCAGCAGCTCCCTTGGAAACACCATATATTTT. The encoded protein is CASSSLGNTIYF.

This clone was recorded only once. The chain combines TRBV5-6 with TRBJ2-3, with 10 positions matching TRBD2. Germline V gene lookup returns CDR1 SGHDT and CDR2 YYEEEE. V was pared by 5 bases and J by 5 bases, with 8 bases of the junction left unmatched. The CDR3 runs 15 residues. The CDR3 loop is CASRKAGGPVDTQYF. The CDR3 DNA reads TGTGCCAGCAGGAAAGCGGGGGGGCCAGTAGATACGCAGTATTTT.

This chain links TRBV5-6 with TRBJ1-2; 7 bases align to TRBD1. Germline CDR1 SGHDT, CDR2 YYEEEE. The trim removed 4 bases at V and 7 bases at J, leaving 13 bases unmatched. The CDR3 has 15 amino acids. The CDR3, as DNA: TGTGCCAGCAGCCTCCCTGGACAGGCCATCTTTGGCTACACCTTC. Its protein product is CASSLPGQAIFGYTF.

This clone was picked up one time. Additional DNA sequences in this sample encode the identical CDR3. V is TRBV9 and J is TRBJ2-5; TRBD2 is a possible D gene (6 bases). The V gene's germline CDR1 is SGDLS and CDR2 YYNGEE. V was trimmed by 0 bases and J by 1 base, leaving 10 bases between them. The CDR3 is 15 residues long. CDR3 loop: CASSVAGGAQETQYF. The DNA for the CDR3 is TGTGCCAGCAGCGTAGCGGGCGGGGCCCAAGAGACCCAGTACTTC.

The CDR3: CASSQEVDREGLITNEKLFF. In nucleotides, the CDR3 is TGCGCCAGCAGCCAAGAAGTGGACAGGGAGGGTTTGATCACTAATGAAAAACTGTTTTTT. V is TRBV4-1 and J is TRBJ1-4; 8 nucleotides align to TRBD1. With 0 bases clipped from V and 2 bases from J, the junction kept 14 bases outside the gene matches. Germline CDR1 reads MGHRA; CDR2 reads YSYEKL. The CDR3 runs to 20 residues.